Following are 2 T cell receptor beta chains from one sample sequenced in a study of blood T cell repertoires in COVID-19. Sequenced by immunoSEQ multiplex PCR; TCRdb stores in-frame clones only, minus some. Here the sample spans about 390,000 clones, approximately 87% being singletons. Sequences were obtained from peripheral blood. Receptors originate from a woman aged 60-70 years with COVID-19, enrolled during active disease.

The chain has TRBV7-3 and TRBJ2-1; D is possibly TRBD1 (5 bases). V was trimmed by 5 bases and J by 4 bases, leaving 15 bases between them. Germline V lookup: CDR1 SGHTA, CDR2 FQGTGA. The CDR3 contains 15 residues. In nucleotides, the CDR3 is TGTGCCAGCAGCGTAGAAGGGGCCCAGTACAATGAGCAGTTCTTC. As protein: CASSVEGAQYNEQFF.

This chain joins TRBV27 and TRBJ1-1; the D gene is possibly TRBD1 (5 bases). The CDR3 has 13 amino acids. Looked up from germline, CDR1 is MNHEY and CDR2 is SMNVEV (reference sequence). V lost 6 bases and J lost 2, with 10 bases in between. CDR3 sequence reads: CASSPGFNTEAFF. CDR3 nucleotide sequence: TGTGCCAGCAGCCCAGGGTTTAACACTGAAGCTTTCTTT.